The table lists the clone carrying this TCR beta chain with a few counts. This sample was taken from a study of identical twins. From the 5' RACE reads, TCRdb called clonotypes with MiXCR, one entry per CDR3 protein. The sample includes 650,000 to 750,000 distinct CDR3 sequences, around 20% of them seen just once. This CDR3 comprises 15 residues. The V gene's germline CDR1 is LNHNV and CDR2 YYDKDF (reference sequence). The V gene end was trimmed by 0 bases and the J gene end by 6 bases; junction bases not matched to a gene: 5. The same data also went into a second study, on T cells expressing NK-cell markers. This second report adds: NKG2C+ dominant clonotypes from over 5 donors made up about 1.0-8% of CD8+ T cells.

V usage is TRBV15 and J usage is TRBJ2-3; 8 bases match TRBD1. This receptor was obtained from a young woman in good health. Sequencing was done on a sample of PBMCs. CDR3 sequence: CATSRERQGIDTQYF. The CDR3 DNA sequence: TGTGCCACCAGCAGAGAAAGACAGGGGATCGATACGCAGTATTTT.